The clone carrying this TCR beta chain was seen a handful of times. This specimen comes from a study of T cell repertoires in cytomegalovirus infection. Per the germline V gene, CDR1 is SQVTM and CDR2 is ANQGSEA. Unmatched junction bases numbered 3, after V lost 7 bases and J lost 4 bases. The CDR3 has 12 residues. TCRdb processed the reads anew with MiXCR; each CDR3 protein has one entry. The table lists 200,000 to 300,000 distinct CDR3 sequences, more than 9% of them singletons. Sequenced input: PBMCs. The V gene is TRBV29-1, the J gene TRBJ1-5, with 8 bases lining up with TRBD1. The receptor was isolated from a human donor in good health (CMV status not recorded). Some clones in this sample may be carry-over from other donors' samples. The CDR3 reads CSARQGNQPQHF. DNA of the CDR3: TGCAGCGCCAGACAGGGGAATCAGCCCCAGCATTTT.